The present T cell receptor (beta chain) was sequenced within a study of shared clonotypes between healthy human individuals. Study conclusions and caveats: Non-shared clonotypes showed lower generation probabilities than clonotypes common to all four donors.

Each donor was a Caucasian adult residing in Nashville, Tennessee. Remarks on this clone: Antigen specificity is unknown.

The protocol was immunoSEQ multiplex PCR, while the TCRdb copy is restricted to in-frame clones and leaves out a portion. The data show around 2.3 million clones, with 95% seen just once and less than 0.15% held by the top ten. Per germline, CDR1 SGHKS and CDR2 YYEKEE (reference sequence). Trimming removed 4 bases from V and 3 bases from J, with 8 bases in between. This CDR3 has 12 amino acids. The chain has TRBV5-5 and TRBJ2-7; no definite D call. The clonotype originates from a man younger than 35 in good health. The sequenced sample was naive CD4+ T cells sorted from blood. Subset given: CD45RA+ positively selected. For the CDR3, the DNA is TGTGCCAGCAGCCCTTCCGGCTACGAGCAGTACTTC. Translating gives CASSPSGYEQYF.